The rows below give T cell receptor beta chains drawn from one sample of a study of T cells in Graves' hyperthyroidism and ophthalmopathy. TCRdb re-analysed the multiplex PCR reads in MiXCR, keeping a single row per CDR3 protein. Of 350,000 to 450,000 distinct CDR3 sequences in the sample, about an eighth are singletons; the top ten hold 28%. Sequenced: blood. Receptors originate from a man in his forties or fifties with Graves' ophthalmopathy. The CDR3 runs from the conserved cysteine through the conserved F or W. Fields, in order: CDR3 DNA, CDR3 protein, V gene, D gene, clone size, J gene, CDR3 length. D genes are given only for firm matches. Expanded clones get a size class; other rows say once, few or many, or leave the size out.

CDR3 DNA: TGTGCCAGCAGTGAACGGGCTAGCGGGAGGACCCTGCAGGAGACCCAGTACTTC
CDR3 protein: CASSERASGRTLQETQYF
V gene: TRBV2
D gene: TRBD2
clone size: many
J gene: TRBJ2-5
CDR3 length: 18

CDR3 DNA: TGTGCCAGTAGCAAGGGGGCCAGCTCCTACAATGAGCAGTTCTTC
CDR3 protein: CASSKGASSYNEQFF
V gene: TRBV19
D gene: TRBD1
clone size: -
J gene: TRBJ2-1
CDR3 length: 15

CDR3 DNA: TGTGCCAGCAGCCTCGGGCAAGGGGTATCATCCAAGCAGTACTTC
CDR3 protein: CASSLGQGVSSKQYF
V gene: TRBV3-1
D gene: -
clone size: many
J gene: TRBJ2-7
CDR3 length: 15

CDR3 DNA: TGCAGTGCCAGACCCCGCCGGGTAGCCCGCTCCTACAATGAGCAGTTCTTC
CDR3 protein: CSARPRRVARSYNEQFF
V gene: TRBV20-1
D gene: -
clone size: many
J gene: TRBJ2-1
CDR3 length: 17

CDR3 DNA: TGTGCCAGCAGCTTGACTAGCCTGAATGAGCAGTTCTTC
CDR3 protein: CASSLTSLNEQFF
V gene: TRBV5-4
D gene: -
clone size: many
J gene: TRBJ2-1
CDR3 length: 13

CDR3 DNA: TGTGCCAGCAGCTCACTAGCGGGAGGACTGACAGATACGCAGTATTTT
CDR3 protein: CASSSLAGGLTDTQYF
V gene: TRBV12-3/TRBV12-4
D gene: TRBD2
clone size: many
J gene: TRBJ2-3
CDR3 length: 16

CDR3 DNA: TGTGCCAGCAGCTTGTGGGGGCTTAATTCACCCCTCCACTTT
CDR3 protein: CASSLWGLNSPLHF
V gene: TRBV5-4
D gene: -
clone size: -
J gene: TRBJ1-6
CDR3 length: 14

CDR3 DNA: TGTGCCAGCAGTTTCAGGGGGTCAATTTCCTACGAGCAGTACTTC
CDR3 protein: CASSFRGSISYEQYF
V gene: TRBV12-3/TRBV12-4
D gene: TRBD1
clone size: -
J gene: TRBJ2-7
CDR3 length: 15

CDR3 DNA: TGCGCCAGCAGGGAGCGGGACAGGCTGATTTCTGGGGCCAACGTCCTGACTTTC
CDR3 protein: CASRERDRLISGANVLTF
V gene: TRBV5-1
D gene: -
clone size: few
J gene: TRBJ2-6
CDR3 length: 18

CDR3 DNA: TGCGCCAGCAGCCGCGGACTAGCGGCGACCTACGAGCAGTACTTC
CDR3 protein: CASSRGLAATYEQYF
V gene: TRBV4-1
D gene: TRBD2
clone size: few
J gene: TRBJ2-7
CDR3 length: 15

CDR3 DNA: TGCAGTGCTACGCCGACTAGTTCTGCAGATACGCAGTATTTT
CDR3 protein: CSATPTSSADTQYF
V gene: TRBV20-1
D gene: -
clone size: many
J gene: TRBJ2-3
CDR3 length: 14

CDR3 DNA: TGTGCCAGCAGTCTGCGGGCGGGAGGAGGGAACAATGAGCAGTTCTTC
CDR3 protein: CASSLRAGGGNNEQFF
V gene: TRBV9
D gene: TRBD2
clone size: few
J gene: TRBJ2-1
CDR3 length: 16

CDR3 DNA: TGTGCCAGCAGTTTAAAAAAGGGGGTAATCAATCAGCCCCAGCATTTT
CDR3 protein: CASSLKKGVINQPQHF
V gene: TRBV12-3/TRBV12-4
D gene: -
clone size: -
J gene: TRBJ1-5
CDR3 length: 16

CDR3 DNA: TGTGCCAGCAGTTTATCGGGCAGACAGGGCCGGAACACTGAAGCTTTCTTT
CDR3 protein: CASSLSGRQGRNTEAFF
V gene: TRBV27
D gene: TRBD1
clone size: many
J gene: TRBJ1-1
CDR3 length: 17

CDR3 DNA: TGTGCCAGCACCCTAGTGCCTAGCGGGAGTAGAAATGCAAATGAGCAGTTCTTC
CDR3 protein: CASTLVPSGSRNANEQFF
V gene: TRBV7-2
D gene: TRBD2
clone size: -
J gene: TRBJ2-1
CDR3 length: 18

CDR3 DNA: TGCAGCGTTGAATTGGCGTCAGGGGCCGTCACAGATACGCAGTATTTT
CDR3 protein: CSVELASGAVTDTQYF
V gene: TRBV29-1
D gene: -
clone size: many
J gene: TRBJ2-3
CDR3 length: 16

CDR3 DNA: TGTGCCAGTAGTATGAAGCAGGGATGGGATGGCTACACCTTC
CDR3 protein: CASSMKQGWDGYTF
V gene: TRBV19
D gene: -
clone size: few
J gene: TRBJ1-2
CDR3 length: 14

CDR3 DNA: TGTGCCAGCAGCTTATATACCAACACCGGGGAGCTGTTTTTT
CDR3 protein: CASSLYTNTGELFF
V gene: TRBV11-3
D gene: -
clone size: many
J gene: TRBJ2-2
CDR3 length: 14

CDR3 DNA: TGCAGTGCAAACGGGCCCTCAAAACTGTTTTTT
CDR3 protein: CSANGPSKLFF
V gene: TRBV20-1
D gene: -
clone size: few
J gene: TRBJ1-4
CDR3 length: 11

CDR3 DNA: TGTGCCAGTAGTATAGTCTTTACAAGGGAGCGAGTCGATGAGCAGTTCTTC
CDR3 protein: CASSIVFTRERVDEQFF
V gene: TRBV19
D gene: -
clone size: -
J gene: TRBJ2-1
CDR3 length: 17

CDR3 DNA: TGTGCCAGCAGCTCACTAGCGGGAGGGTTCATAAAGAGCTCCTACAATGAGCAGTTCTTC
CDR3 protein: CASSSLAGGFIKSSYNEQFF
V gene: TRBV13
D gene: TRBD2
clone size: -
J gene: TRBJ2-1
CDR3 length: 20

CDR3 DNA: TGTGCCAGCAGCCCCTCAACATACGAGCAGTACTTC
CDR3 protein: CASSPSTYEQYF
V gene: TRBV19
D gene: -
clone size: many
J gene: TRBJ2-7
CDR3 length: 12

CDR3 DNA: TGTGCCAGTATCGTAAACACTGAAGCTTTCTTT
CDR3 protein: CASIVNTEAFF
V gene: TRBV19
D gene: -
clone size: -
J gene: TRBJ1-1
CDR3 length: 11

CDR3 DNA: TGTGCCAGCAGCCACTTCGCCGCAGTCTCTGACAATGAGCAGTTCTTC
CDR3 protein: CASSHFAAVSDNEQFF
V gene: TRBV7-8
D gene: -
clone size: -
J gene: TRBJ2-1
CDR3 length: 16

CDR3 DNA: TGCAGCGTTGAATTATGGGGGGCCGTCCGGGGCCCAAGATGGACAAATGAGCAGTTCTTC
CDR3 protein: CSVELWGAVRGPRWTNEQFF
V gene: TRBV29-1
D gene: -
clone size: -
J gene: TRBJ2-1
CDR3 length: 20

CDR3 DNA: TGTGCCAGTAGGGCGGGACAGCCAAATTCACCCCTCCACTTT
CDR3 protein: CASRAGQPNSPLHF
V gene: TRBV19
D gene: TRBD1
clone size: -
J gene: TRBJ1-6
CDR3 length: 14

CDR3 DNA: TGCAGTGCTAGAGATTTAGAGATTCAAGAGACCCAGTACTTC
CDR3 protein: CSARDLEIQETQYF
V gene: TRBV20-1
D gene: -
clone size: many
J gene: TRBJ2-5
CDR3 length: 14

CDR3 DNA: TGCGCCAGCAGCCGCGAGAACGGGGAGCTGTTTTTT
CDR3 protein: CASSRENGELFF
V gene: TRBV5-1
D gene: -
clone size: once
J gene: TRBJ2-2
CDR3 length: 12

CDR3 DNA: TGTGCCAGCAGTTTAGAGGCAAGCTACGAGCAGTACTTC
CDR3 protein: CASSLEASYEQYF
V gene: TRBV12-3/TRBV12-4
D gene: -
clone size: many
J gene: TRBJ2-7
CDR3 length: 13

CDR3 DNA: TGTGCCACCAGTGATGCCTTCCGGACAGCTCTCGCTCGGAACACTGAAGCTTTCTTT
CDR3 protein: CATSDAFRTALARNTEAFF
V gene: TRBV24-1
D gene: -
clone size: many
J gene: TRBJ1-1
CDR3 length: 19

CDR3 DNA: TGTGCCAGCAGTGCGTCAATCTCTGGGGCCAACGTCCTGACTTTC
CDR3 protein: CASSASISGANVLTF
V gene: TRBV2
D gene: -
clone size: few
J gene: TRBJ2-6
CDR3 length: 15

CDR3 DNA: TGCAGTGCTAGGGGTCAGGGCCCGGAGTATAGCTACACCTTC
CDR3 protein: CSARGQGPEYSYTF
V gene: TRBV20-1
D gene: -
clone size: -
J gene: TRBJ1-2
CDR3 length: 14

CDR3 DNA: TGCAGTGCTCAAGGGATCATAGCGGGGCGAGGGGATGAGCAGTTCTTC
CDR3 protein: CSAQGIIAGRGDEQFF
V gene: TRBV20-1
D gene: TRBD2
clone size: many
J gene: TRBJ2-1
CDR3 length: 16

CDR3 DNA: TGTGCCAGCAGCGGTAACCAAGAGACCCAGTACTTC
CDR3 protein: CASSGNQETQYF
V gene: TRBV13
D gene: -
clone size: few
J gene: TRBJ2-5
CDR3 length: 12

CDR3 DNA: TGTGCCAGCAGCCAAGAGGGATGGGGAGCCCATGAGCAGTTCTTC
CDR3 protein: CASSQEGWGAHEQFF
V gene: TRBV3-1
D gene: -
clone size: many
J gene: TRBJ2-1
CDR3 length: 15

CDR3 DNA: TGTGCCAGCAGCTTGGGAGGACAGAACACAGATACGCAGTATTTT
CDR3 protein: CASSLGGQNTDTQYF
V gene: TRBV5-8
D gene: -
clone size: few
J gene: TRBJ2-3
CDR3 length: 15

CDR3 DNA: TGCAGTGCTAGACCCGTCTCGAAGCTCTACAATGAGCAGTTCTTC
CDR3 protein: CSARPVSKLYNEQFF
V gene: TRBV20-1
D gene: -
clone size: many
J gene: TRBJ2-1
CDR3 length: 15

CDR3 DNA: TGTGCCAGCAGCCAAAGAGCGGGGGCGGGCACAGATACGCAGTATTTT
CDR3 protein: CASSQRAGAGTDTQYF
V gene: TRBV3-1
D gene: TRBD2
clone size: -
J gene: TRBJ2-3
CDR3 length: 16

CDR3 DNA: TGTGCCAGCAGTTTGGCACAGGGGGCTTTATACGAGCAGTACTTC
CDR3 protein: CASSLAQGALYEQYF
V gene: TRBV12-3/TRBV12-4
D gene: TRBD1
clone size: -
J gene: TRBJ2-7
CDR3 length: 15

CDR3 DNA: TGCAGTGCTAGAGATCTAGCGGGAGGACCAGAGACCCAGTACTTC
CDR3 protein: CSARDLAGGPETQYF
V gene: TRBV20-1
D gene: TRBD2
clone size: many
J gene: TRBJ2-5
CDR3 length: 15

CDR3 DNA: TGTGCCAGCAGCCCCACAGGGGTCTCCTACAATGAGCAGTTCTTC
CDR3 protein: CASSPTGVSYNEQFF
V gene: TRBV3-1
D gene: TRBD1
clone size: many
J gene: TRBJ2-1
CDR3 length: 15

CDR3 DNA: TGCAGCGTTGTTGGGGAATCCTACGAGCAGTACTTC
CDR3 protein: CSVVGESYEQYF
V gene: TRBV29-1
D gene: -
clone size: few
J gene: TRBJ2-7
CDR3 length: 12

CDR3 DNA: TGCGCCAGCAGCCGCCCCGGGACTAGCGGGAGTGCAGATACGCAGTATTTT
CDR3 protein: CASSRPGTSGSADTQYF
V gene: TRBV4-1
D gene: TRBD2
clone size: -
J gene: TRBJ2-3
CDR3 length: 17

CDR3 DNA: TGTGCCAGTAGAAAGAGGGCAGCGTACAATGAGCAGTTCTTC
CDR3 protein: CASRKRAAYNEQFF
V gene: TRBV19
D gene: -
clone size: many
J gene: TRBJ2-1
CDR3 length: 14

CDR3 DNA: TGTGCCACCGCGGTCTCTGGGGCCAACGTCCTGACTTTC
CDR3 protein: CATAVSGANVLTF
V gene: TRBV6-1
D gene: -
clone size: -
J gene: TRBJ2-6
CDR3 length: 13

CDR3 DNA: TGTGCCAGCAGTCGACAATCCGGGACAGCCTACGAGCAGTACTTC
CDR3 protein: CASSRQSGTAYEQYF
V gene: TRBV27
D gene: TRBD1
clone size: many
J gene: TRBJ2-7
CDR3 length: 15

CDR3 DNA: TGTGCCAGCAGCCAAGATGTTAGCAAGCAGTTCTTC
CDR3 protein: CASSQDVSKQFF
V gene: TRBV14
D gene: -
clone size: -
J gene: TRBJ2-1
CDR3 length: 12

CDR3 DNA: TGTGCCAGCAGTTGGACTAGCGGGGGGGCAGGGCCACGCCACTATGGCTACACCTTC
CDR3 protein: CASSWTSGGAGPRHYGYTF
V gene: TRBV28
D gene: -
clone size: -
J gene: TRBJ1-2
CDR3 length: 19

CDR3 DNA: TGTGCCAGCTCACCACCTATGGGAGACGAGCAGTACTTC
CDR3 protein: CASSPPMGDEQYF
V gene: TRBV18
D gene: -
clone size: many
J gene: TRBJ2-7
CDR3 length: 13

CDR3 DNA: TGTGCCAGCAGCTTTGACGGAACCCGGGGCACTGAAGCTTTCTTT
CDR3 protein: CASSFDGTRGTEAFF
V gene: TRBV7-9
D gene: -
clone size: many
J gene: TRBJ1-1
CDR3 length: 15